The 24 T cell receptor beta chains presented below share a single source sample, sequenced in a study of beta chain features in type 1 diabetes. Every bit of the isolated RNA underwent reverse transcription, so sequencing read expressed TCRB transcripts. Only in-frame clones appear in the TCRdb table, and some are missing; sequencing was by immunoSEQ multiplex PCR. This sample has over 120,000 clones, with more than 9% found just once. Material for sequencing was naive CD4+ T cells from blood. Receptors were obtained from a young man in good health.

The CDR3 region has the DNA TGTGCCAGCTTGGCGGAGGTGGGCAATCAGCCCCAGCATTTT. This sequence encodes CASLAEVGNQPQHF. The chain joins TRBV2 to TRBJ1-5; D is undetermined. V was pared by 8 bases and J by 2 bases, with 13 bases between. The length of the CDR3 is 14 residues. Germline CDR1 reads SNHLY; CDR2 reads FYNNEI.

In DNA, the CDR3 is TGTGCCTGGAGTGTACGTCAGGGGGTCAGTGGGCCTTCCTACGAGCAGTACTTC. It is translated as CAWSVRQGVSGPSYEQYF. The genes are TRBV30 and TRBJ2-7; 7 bases map to TRBD1. V was clipped by 0 bases and J by 1 base; unmatched bases: 15. Germline CDR1 GTSNPN, CDR2 SVGIG (reference sequence). This CDR3 is 18 amino acids long.

The chain is built from TRBV5-6 and TRBJ1-1, with unresolved D. CDR3 length equals 16 residues. CDR1 and CDR2 from the germline V gene are SGHDT and YYEEEE. The V gene lost 1 base and the J gene lost 0 bases, with 13 bases spanning the gap. CDR3 nucleotide sequence: TGTGCCAGCAGCTTGTTAACAGCGGTTATGAACACTGAAGCTTTCTTT. This codes for CASSLLTAVMNTEAFF.

The V gene is TRBV6-1, the J gene TRBJ1-1; possible D gene TRBD1, 6 bases. This CDR3 is built from 15 residues. Germline CDR1 reads MNHNS; CDR2 reads SASEGT. V shed 2 bases and J shed 3 bases, with 13 bases lying between them. This CDR3 is CASSESAGEYTEAFF. The CDR3 nucleotides are TGTGCCAGCAGTGAATCCGCAGGGGAGTACACTGAAGCTTTCTTT.

This CDR3 is CASTNVATNEKLFF. As DNA, the CDR3 is TGTGCCAGCACCAACGTAGCAACTAATGAAAAACTGTTTTTT. The rearrangement uses TRBV5-6 and TRBJ1-4; no definite D call. V gave up 6 bases and J gave up 0 bases, with 9 bases separating them. Germline CDR1 reads SGHDT; CDR2 reads YYEEEE. The CDR3 contains 14 residues.

This clone came up a few times. The junction differs from germline at one of its ends, possibly a read error. V usage is TRBV19 and J usage is TRBJ2-3, with 9 bases lining up with TRBD1. CDR1 is LNHDA, CDR2 SQIVND, per germline (reference sequence). The CDR3 length is 13 residues. The CDR3 is CASSRDREDPQYF. The CDR3 DNA reads TGTGCCAGTAGCCGGGACAGGGAAGATCCGCAGTATTTT.

This chain's CDR3 is CASSPLSGGYNEQFF. CDR3 coding DNA: TGTGCCAGCAGCCCCCTAAGCGGGGGCTACAATGAGCAGTTCTTC. V and J are TRBV7-9 and TRBJ2-1; 8 bases are shared with TRBD2. This CDR3 is built from 15 residues. Trimming removed 5 bases from V and 3 bases from J; junction bases left unmatched: 6. Germline values: CDR1 SEHNR, CDR2 FQNEAQ (reference sequence).

This clone was seen a few times. The chain couples TRBV7-9 to TRBJ2-2; 10 nucleotides align to TRBD2. The J segment lost 4 bases and the V segment lost 5 bases, leaving 7 bases of the junction unmatched. The germline V gene encodes CDR1 SEHNR and CDR2 FQNEAQ (reference sequence). This CDR3 is built from 16 residues. CDR3 loop: CASSRFSGGLTGELFF. For the CDR3, the DNA is TGTGCCAGCAGCCGTTTTAGCGGGGGGCTCACCGGGGAGCTGTTTTTT.

In this sample, this clone turned up a few times. The genes are TRBV9 and TRBJ2-1, with D tentatively TRBD2 (6 bases). This CDR3 spans 16 amino acids. The germline gives CDR1 SGDLS, CDR2 YYNGEE. Trimming cost V 0 bases and J 1 base, with 11 bases left between them. This chain's CDR3 is CASSVAGVGSYNEQFF. Here the CDR3 DNA reads TGTGCCAGCAGCGTAGCGGGGGTAGGGTCCTACAATGAGCAGTTCTTC.

This clone was observed a handful of times. At the DNA level, this CDR3 is encoded by other sequences in the same sample as well. This chain uses TRBV5-1 with TRBJ2-3; the match to TRBD1 covers 7 bases. Germline CDR1 reads SGHRS; CDR2 reads YFSETQ. Losses at the gene ends were 5 bases for V and 3 bases for J; bases not matched to a gene: 6. The CDR3 has 14 residues. This CDR3 is CASSPGQLTDTQYF. The DNA for the CDR3 is TGCGCCAGCAGTCCGGGACAGTTAACAGATACGCAGTATTTT.

This clone was counted only a few times. The chain links TRBV5-1 to TRBJ2-7; the D gene is possibly TRBD1 (6 bases). Germline CDR1 is SGHRS and CDR2 is YFSETQ. Trimming removed 7 bases from V and 2 bases from J, with 13 bases in between. This CDR3 is built from 13 residues. This CDR3 is CASQRDNAYEQYF. The CDR3, as DNA: TGCGCCAGCCAACGGGACAATGCCTACGAGCAGTACTTC.

In this sample, this clone turned up a few times. The V gene is TRBV10-3, the J gene TRBJ2-1; 11 bases fit TRBD2. CDR1 is ENHRY and CDR2 is SYGVKD in the germline V gene. This CDR3 comprises 14 residues. V lost 9 bases to trimming and J lost 0 bases; unmatched junction nucleotides: 1. The CDR3 DNA follows: TGTGCCATAACTAGCGGGGGCTCCTACAATGAGCAGTTCTTC. It specifies CAITSGGSYNEQFF.

The sample holds a few counts of this clone. The chain joins TRBV5-3 to TRBJ1-1, with D perhaps TRBD1 (6 bases). TRBV5-3 is given ORF status, its function remaining uncertain. V lost 5 bases and J lost 0, with 11 bases in between. The CDR3 spans 14 residues. Here the CDR3 DNA reads TGTGCCAGAAGACGAGGACAGCTGAACACTGAAGCTTTCTTT. Amino acids: CARRRGQLNTEAFF.

This clone has only a few counts. The chain recombines TRBV7-2 with TRBJ1-2; D is uncertain. The V end lost 5 bases, the J end lost 1 base, and 14 bases lay between the germline ends. The V gene's germline CDR1 is SGHTA and CDR2 FQGNSA. The CDR3 sequence is 15 residues long. This CDR3 reads CASSPRDWFNYGYTF. The CDR3 bases are TGTGCCAGCAGCCCGAGAGATTGGTTTAACTATGGCTACACCTTC.

The V call is TRBV18, the J call TRBJ1-1, with a weak D call TRBD1 (6 bases). The CDR3 sequence is 13 residues long. V was trimmed by 3 bases and J by 3 bases, leaving 8 bases between them. The germline gives CDR1 KGHSH, CDR2 LQKENI. The CDR3 here is CASSPDRDTEAFF. The CDR3 DNA sequence: TGTGCCAGCTCACCGGACAGAGACACTGAAGCTTTCTTT. The variable domain in full, completed from reference TRBV18 and TRBJ1-1, reads NAGVMQNPRHLVRRRGQEARLRCSPMKGHSHVYWYRQLPEEGLKFMVYLQKENIIDESGMPKERFSAEFPKEGPSILRIQQVVRGDSAAYFCASSPDRDTEAFFGQGTRLTVV.

The chain links TRBV28 to TRBJ1-2, with D possibly matching TRBD1 (6 bases). CDR1 and CDR2 (germline): MDHEN, SYDVKM. The V and J ends lost 6 bases and 2 bases respectively, with 10 bases between them. This CDR3 has 13 residues. CDR3: CASSRDRNYGYTF. CDR3 bases: TGTGCCAGCAGCCGCGACAGGAACTATGGCTACACCTTC.

In its sample, this clone was seen a few times. The rearrangement links TRBV5-6 to TRBJ1-6; 10 bases map to TRBD1. Germline lookup yields CDR1 SGHDT and CDR2 YYEEEE. V dropped 0 bases and J dropped 7; count of bases not matched to a gene: 4. The CDR3 is 16 amino acids. CDR3 bases: TGTGCCAGCAGCTTGGGACAGGGGGCTTGGAATTCACCCCTCCACTTT. It codes for CASSLGQGAWNSPLHF.

This clone has only a few counts. The chain recombines TRBV7-2 with TRBJ2-5, with 7 bases identical to TRBD1. The CDR3 length is 13 residues. Germline V gene data show CDR1 as SGHTA and CDR2 as FQGNSA. J was trimmed by 5 bases and V by 5 bases; bases with no gene match: 5. Here the CDR3 reads CASSHRGWETQYF. The CDR3 DNA is TGTGCCAGCAGCCACAGGGGTTGGGAGACCCAGTACTTC.

This clone was seen a handful of times. The chain uses TRBV7-8 and TRBJ2-1; maybe TRBD1 (5 bases). The CDR3 spans 15 residues. V dropped 5 bases and J dropped 2 bases, with 13 bases sitting between them. Germline V gene sequence: CDR1 SGHVS, CDR2 FQNEAQ. CDR3: CASSPPRGTYNEQFF. CDR3 sequence (DNA): TGTGCCAGCAGCCCTCCAAGGGGAACCTACAATGAGCAGTTCTTC.

Only a few counts were recorded for this clone. The chain combines TRBV2 with TRBJ2-2, with TRBD2 matching over 9 bases. The germline V gene has CDR1 SNHLY and CDR2 FYNNEI. The V gene end was trimmed by 6 bases and the J gene end by 1 base; junction bases not matched to a gene: 6. The CDR3 consists of 16 residues. In DNA, the CDR3 is TGTGCCAGCAGACGAGCTAGCGGGGTGAACACCGGGGAGCTGTTTTTT. It is translated as CASRRASGVNTGELFF.

A few counts support this clone. The chain recombines TRBV19 with TRBJ1-1; 7 bases are a match to TRBD1. Per the germline V gene, CDR1 is LNHDA and CDR2 is SQIVND (reference sequence). This CDR3 contains 15 residues. The V segment lost 4 bases and the J segment 3 bases; nucleotides outside the gene matches: 8. CDR3 loop: CASSSPGTADTEAFF. CDR3 sequence (DNA): TGTGCCAGTAGTAGCCCAGGGACAGCGGACACTGAAGCTTTCTTT.

This clone was seen a few times. V usage is TRBV25-1 and J usage is TRBJ2-7; 7 nucleotides line up with TRBD1. Looked up from germline, CDR1 is MGHDK and CDR2 is SYGVNS. The CDR3 length is 14 residues. Trimming at V came to 7 bases and at J to 2 bases, leaving 8 bases not matched to a gene. The DNA of the CDR3 is TGTGCCAGCACCACCGGGACAGCGACCTACGAGCAGTACTTC. It encodes CASTTGTATYEQYF.

This clone has only a few counts. The chain uses TRBV11-2 and TRBJ2-3; D is uncertain. Per germline, CDR1 SGHAT and CDR2 FQNNGV. The CDR3 spans 12 residues. Trimming took off 1 base at V and 12 bases at J, with 11 bases between the two ends. The CDR3 here is CASSLGLSPQYF. DNA for the CDR3: TGTGCCAGCAGCTTAGGACTTTCTCCCCAGTATTTT.

This clone was counted ten times or more. The chain couples TRBV9 to TRBJ2-3; D may be TRBD2 (7 bases). Germline V gene lookup returns CDR1 SGDLS and CDR2 YYNGEE. The CDR3 contains 15 residues. The V end was cut by 6 bases, the J end by 0 bases, with 14 bases between. CDR3 sequence: CASTAGASSTDTQYF. Here the CDR3 DNA reads TGTGCCAGCACGGCGGGGGCCTCTAGCACAGATACGCAGTATTTT.